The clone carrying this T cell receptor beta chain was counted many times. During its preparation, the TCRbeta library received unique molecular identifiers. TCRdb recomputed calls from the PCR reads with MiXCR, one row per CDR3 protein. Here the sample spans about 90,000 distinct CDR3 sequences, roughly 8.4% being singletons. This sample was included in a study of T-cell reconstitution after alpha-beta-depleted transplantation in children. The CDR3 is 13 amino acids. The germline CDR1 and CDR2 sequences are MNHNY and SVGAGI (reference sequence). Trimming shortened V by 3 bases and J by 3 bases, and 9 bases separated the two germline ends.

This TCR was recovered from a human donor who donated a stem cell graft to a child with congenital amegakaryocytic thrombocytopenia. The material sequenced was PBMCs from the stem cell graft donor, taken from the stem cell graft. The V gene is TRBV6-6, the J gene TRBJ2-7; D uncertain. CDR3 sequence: CASSYGGNYEQYF. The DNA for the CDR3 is TGTGCCAGCAGTTATGGTGGTAACTACGAGCAGTACTTC.